The 32 T cell receptor beta chains in this list originate from one sample, sequenced in a study of blood T cell repertoires in COVID-19. Sequencing used immunoSEQ multiplex PCR; TCRdb keeps in-frame clones, though not all of them. The sample holds around 50,000 clones, around 92% seen once. The sample was peripheral blood. The receptors originated from a human donor in a cohort sampled during active COVID-19.

The CDR3 nucleotides read TGTGCCAGCAGTTCAGGGAGCAATCAGCCCCAGCATTTT. Translation gives CASSSGSNQPQHF. The V and J genes are TRBV7-8 and TRBJ1-5; D is perhaps TRBD1 (5 bases). Germline-derived CDR1 and CDR2 are SGHVS and FQNEAQ. CDR3 length: 13 residues. Deletions cut 6 bases from V and 1 base from J, with 7 bases between. Combining the CDR3 with reference TRBV7-8 and TRBJ1-5 gives the whole variable domain GAGVSQSPRYKVAKRGQDVALRCDPISGHVSLFWYQQALGQGPEFLTYFQNEAQLDKSGLPSDRFFAERPEGSVSTLKIQRTQQEDSAVYLCASSSGSNQPQHFGDGTRLSIL.

The table lists this clone with a count of one. The chain is built from TRBV25-1 and TRBJ2-1; D gene unclear. From germline, CDR1 is MGHDK and CDR2 SYGVNS. Trimming cost V 0 bases and J 7 bases, with 4 bases left between them. This CDR3 is 12 amino acids long. CDR3 in amino acids: CASSEYLNEQFF. In nucleotides, the CDR3 is TGTGCCAGCAGTGAATATCTGAATGAGCAGTTCTTC. The variable domain in full, with the rest retrieved from reference TRBV25-1 and TRBJ2-1, is EADIYQTPRYLVIGTGKKITLECSQTMGHDKMYWYQQDPGMELHLIHYSYGVNSTEKGDLSSESTVSRIRTEHFPLTLESARPSHTSQYLCASSEYLNEQFFGPGTRLTVL.

The gene calls are TRBV14 and TRBJ2-5; 10 bases fit TRBD2. This CDR3 has 16 amino acids. With V trimmed by 0 bases and J by 5 bases, 6 bases remained unmatched. Germline loops: CDR1 SGHDN, CDR2 FVKESK. CDR3 in DNA: TGTGCCAGCAGCCAAGAACTAGCGGGGAAACGCGAGACCCAGTACTTC. Amino acids: CASSQELAGKRETQYF.

In DNA, the CDR3 is TGTGCCAGCAGTTTCGAAGCGGTGAACTCCTACAATGAGCAGTTCTTC. It specifies CASSFEAVNSYNEQFF. The chain couples TRBV6-5 to TRBJ2-1; weak D call: TRBD2 (5 bases). From germline, CDR1 is MNHEY and CDR2 SVGAGI. The V end lost 4 bases, the J end lost 0 bases, and 13 bases lay between the germline ends. The length of the CDR3 is 16 residues.

The chain employs TRBV6-2 or TRBV6-3 and TRBJ2-3, with 9 bases fitting TRBD2. The CDR3 is 17 residues long. J was trimmed by 6 bases and V by 0 bases; bases with no gene match: 10. CDR1 and CDR2 (germline): MNHEY, SVGEGT. The CDR3 loop is CASSYSALAGPGDTQYF. The CDR3 bases are TGTGCCAGCAGTTACTCGGCCCTAGCGGGACCGGGGGATACGCAGTATTTT.

The V and J genes are TRBV19 and TRBJ2-7, with a possible D match to TRBD2 (5 bases). The CDR3 sequence is 14 residues long. The germline CDR1 and CDR2 sequences are LNHDA and SQIVND (reference sequence). V was trimmed by 9 bases and J by 4 bases, leaving 19 bases between them. The CDR3 is CASSQVWERYEQYF. The CDR3 bases are TGTGCCAGCAGTCAAGTTTGGGAGAGGTACGAGCAGTACTTC. Full variable domain (outside the CDR3, taken from reference TRBV19 and TRBJ2-7): DGGITQSPKYLFRKEGQNVTLSCEQNLNHDAMYWYRQDPGQGLRLIYYSQIVNDFQKGDIAEGYSVSREKKESFPLTVTSAQKNPTAFYLCASSQVWERYEQYFGPGTRLTVT.

The chain links TRBV20-1 to TRBJ2-1; 9 bases match TRBD2. V was pared by 3 bases and J by 9 bases, with 9 bases of the junction left unmatched. Germline V lookup: CDR1 DFQATT, CDR2 SNEGSKA (reference sequence). This CDR3 has 14 residues. The chain's CDR3 is CSASTAGGSGEQFF. For the CDR3, the DNA is TGCAGTGCTAGTACAGCGGGAGGCTCTGGTGAGCAGTTCTTC.

This clone was seen only a few times. The rearrangement joins TRBV7-3 to TRBJ2-2; possibly TRBD1 for D (6 bases). Trimming shortened V by 2 bases and J by 5 bases, and 15 bases separated the two germline ends. The CDR3 covers 16 residues. The germline CDR1 and CDR2 sequences are SGHTA and FQGTGA. The CDR3, as DNA: TGTGCCAGCAGCTTAGAAGACGGGACATTTACCGGGGAGCTGTTTTTT. It is translated as CASSLEDGTFTGELFF.

V is TRBV15 and J is TRBJ1-6, with D maybe TRBD1 (6 bases). V lost 9 bases to trimming and J lost 7 bases, with 13 bases between them. The CDR3 extends over 13 amino acids. Per the germline V gene, CDR1 is LNHNV and CDR2 is YYDKDF (reference sequence). The CDR3 loop reads CATKGGGNSPLHF. The DNA for the CDR3 is TGTGCCACTAAGGGAGGGGGGAATTCACCCCTCCACTTT.

The chain combines TRBV25-1 with TRBJ2-1; possibly TRBD2 for D (6 bases). CDR3 length: 18 amino acids. CDR1 MGHDK and CDR2 SYGVNS come from the germline V gene. V was clipped by 5 bases and J by 2 bases, with 22 bases between them. In DNA form, the CDR3 reads TGTGCCAGCAGTACACTCCCGGGTGGGGAGGCCCCCTACAATGAGCAGTTCTTC. Amino acid sequence: CASSTLPGGEAPYNEQFF.

V is TRBV6-2 or TRBV6-3 and J is TRBJ2-7; 14 nucleotides agree with TRBD2. The CDR3 has 15 residues. Germline values: CDR1 MNHEY, CDR2 SVGEGT. Trimming took 7 bases from V and 2 from J; bases not matched to a gene: 4. This chain's CDR3 is CASIPTSGRAYEQYF. The CDR3 DNA sequence: TGTGCCAGCATCCCGACTAGCGGGAGGGCCTACGAGCAGTACTTC.

V usage is TRBV5-6 and J usage is TRBJ2-7; D possibly corresponds to TRBD1 (5 bases). CDR1 and CDR2 from the germline V gene are SGHDT and YYEEEE. Trimming cost V 6 bases and J 4 bases, with 20 bases left between them. The CDR3 length is 15 residues. This CDR3 is CASTTVQGLEYEQYF. CDR3 DNA sequence: TGTGCCAGCACCACAGTCCAGGGTCTTGAGTACGAGCAGTACTTC.

The chain links TRBV7-8 to TRBJ2-4, with D perhaps TRBD2 (6 bases). Germline CDR1 is SGHVS and CDR2 is FQNEAQ. V shed 0 bases and J shed 6 bases, with 12 bases lying between them. There are 15 residues in the CDR3. DNA for the CDR3: TGTGCCAGCAGCTTAGCGCTGGAGGGGTTAAACATTCAGTACTTC. This translates into CASSLALEGLNIQYF. The full variable domain, in which reference TRBV7-8 and TRBJ2-4 provide the parts outside the CDR3, is GAGVSQSPRYKVAKRGQDVALRCDPISGHVSLFWYQQALGQGPEFLTYFQNEAQLDKSGLPSDRFFAERPEGSVSTLKIQRTQQEDSAVYLCASSLALEGLNIQYFGAGTRLSVL.

The J gene is TRBJ2-1, the V gene TRBV5-6; a weak D match, TRBD2 (7 bases). The CDR3 has 15 amino acids. Trimming took 2 bases from V and 10 from J, leaving 19 bases between them. CDR1 SGHDT and CDR2 YYEEEE come from the germline V gene. As DNA, the CDR3 is TGTGCCAGCAGCTTTCGCGGGGGCCGCGGAGAAGAGCAGTTCTTC. This sequence encodes CASSFRGGRGEEQFF.

The chain employs TRBV7-2 and TRBJ2-3; D is unresolved. V was cut by 6 bases and J by 7 bases, with 14 bases left in between. The CDR3 is made up of 13 amino acids. Germline CDR1 reads SGHTA; CDR2 reads FQGNSA. The DNA for the CDR3 is TGTGCCAGCAGATTCCCCGGTTCGAATACGCAGTATTTT. This gives the protein CASRFPGSNTQYF.

The CDR3 sequence is CASSLLGGRQGYTF. The CDR3 DNA sequence: TGCGCCAGCAGCTTGCTCGGAGGACGTCAGGGCTACACCTTC. The chain joins TRBV5-1 to TRBJ1-2; D is ambiguous. Trimming shortened V by 1 base and J by 8 bases, and 15 bases separated the two germline ends. Germline V gene sequence: CDR1 SGHRS, CDR2 YFSETQ. This CDR3 spans 14 amino acids. The variable domain in full, completed from reference TRBV5-1 and TRBJ1-2, reads KAGVTQTPRYLIKTRGQQVTLSCSPISGHRSVSWYQQTPGQGLQFLFEYFSETQRNKGNFPGRFSGRQFSNSRSEMNVSTLELGDSALYLCASSLLGGRQGYTFGSGTRLTVV.

V gene TRBV11-2 combines with J gene TRBJ1-4; no clear D. Trimming removed 4 bases at V and 3 bases at J, with 12 bases between. CDR3 length: 15 residues. Germline CDR1 and CDR2: SGHAT and FQNNGV. The DNA of the CDR3 is TGTGCCAGCAGCTGGCGACGGCAGGCTAATGAAAAACTGTTTTTT. Encoded protein: CASSWRRQANEKLFF.

V gene TRBV9 combines with J gene TRBJ2-5; 12 nucleotides align to TRBD1. This CDR3 has 16 residues. The ends lost 0 bases at V and 5 bases at J; junction bases unmatched: 5. Germline CDR1 SGDLS, CDR2 YYNGEE. CDR3 in amino acids: CASSVAGQGASETQYF. The DNA of the CDR3 is TGTGCCAGCAGCGTAGCGGGACAGGGGGCATCGGAGACCCAGTACTTC.

The chain uses TRBV4-2 and TRBJ2-5; 9 bases map to TRBD1. Germline CDR1 reads LGHNA; CDR2 reads YNFKEQ. Trimming cost V 1 base and J 3 bases; bases outside gene matches: 3. The CDR3 is made up of 15 amino acids. The CDR3 is CASSQGTGVEETQYF. The CDR3 DNA reads as TGTGCCAGCAGCCAAGGGACAGGGGTTGAAGAGACCCAGTACTTC.

J is TRBJ2-1 and V is TRBV10-3; D remains ambiguous. Trimming pared 1 base from V and 9 bases from J, leaving 10 bases between. Germline-derived CDR1 and CDR2 are ENHRY and SYGVKD. The CDR3 sequence is 13 residues long. Here the CDR3 reads CAISELERSEQFF. The CDR3 coding sequence is TGTGCCATCAGTGAGTTGGAGAGAAGTGAGCAGTTCTTC.

The chain recombines TRBV6-2 or TRBV6-3 with TRBJ1-2; D is uncertain. Looked up from germline, CDR1 is MNHEY and CDR2 is SVGEGT. This CDR3 is built from 13 residues. V lost 2 bases to trimming and J lost 2 bases, with 6 bases between them. The CDR3 spells CASSYDGNYGYTF. The CDR3 DNA reads TGTGCCAGCAGTTACGACGGGAACTATGGCTACACCTTC.

The chain employs TRBV6-5 and TRBJ1-1, with 7 bases matching TRBD1. The CDR3 has 15 amino acids. The V gene end was trimmed by 10 bases and the J gene end by 1 base; junction bases not matched to a gene: 12. Germline V gives CDR1 MNHEY, CDR2 SVGAGI. The chain's CDR3 is CATKGQPIRNTEAFF. In nucleotides, the CDR3 is TGTGCCACTAAGGGACAGCCGATAAGGAACACTGAAGCTTTCTTT.

The chain carries TRBV18 and TRBJ1-1; 12 bases align to TRBD1. The length of the CDR3 is 15 residues. The germline CDR1 and CDR2 sequences are KGHSH and LQKENI. V lost 5 bases to trimming and J lost 2 bases; unmatched junction nucleotides: 3. The CDR3 here is CASSSGQGANTEAFF. CDR3 nucleotide sequence: TGTGCCAGCTCATCGGGACAGGGGGCTAACACTGAAGCTTTCTTT.

This chain links TRBV7-2 with TRBJ2-1; possible D gene TRBD1, 5 bases. CDR3 length: 12 amino acids. Trimming stripped 5 bases from V and 10 bases from J, with 12 bases between. Germline V gene lookup returns CDR1 SGHTA and CDR2 FQGNSA. CDR3 bases: TGTGCCAGCAGCCCAGGGTATCACGAGCAGTTCTTC. Translating it yields CASSPGYHEQFF.

The chain has TRBV19 and TRBJ1-1; 9 nucleotides align to TRBD1. Germline V CDR1 and CDR2: LNHDA, SQIVND (reference sequence). The V gene end was trimmed by 3 bases and the J gene end by 7 bases; junction bases not matched to a gene: 9. The CDR3 totals 15 residues. CDR3 amino acids: CASSIGTGKTSEAFF. The CDR3 bases are TGTGCCAGTAGTATTGGGACAGGGAAAACCAGTGAAGCTTTCTTT.

The genes are TRBV18 and TRBJ2-3, with 7 bases identical to TRBD1. CDR3 size: 16 residues. The junction had 10 bases not matched to a gene; V was cut back by 4 bases and J by 3 bases. Germline assignment: CDR1 KGHSH and CDR2 LQKENI. The CDR3 nucleotides are TGTGCCAGCTCACGCCGGGACAGACAATTGACAGATACGCAGTATTTT. Protein: CASSRRDRQLTDTQYF.

This clone was seen a single time. The genes are TRBV20-1 and TRBJ2-7, with 7 bases aligning to TRBD1. CDR3 length equals 11 residues. Germline V gives CDR1 DFQATT, CDR2 SNEGSKA (reference sequence). J lost 6 bases, V lost 6 bases, and 5 bases had no gene match. The CDR3 DNA is TGCAGTGCAATTTACAGGGGCGAGCAGTACTTC. This translates into CSAIYRGEQYF.

DNA for the CDR3: TGTGCCAGCAAGCGACTAGCGGGAACAGGGACCGGGGAGCTGTTTTTT. Amino acids: CASKRLAGTGTGELFF. The V and J genes are TRBV2 and TRBJ2-2, with 11 nucleotides matching TRBD2. The ends lost 7 bases at V and 5 bases at J; junction bases unmatched: 9. CDR3 length: 16 residues. Germline values: CDR1 SNHLY, CDR2 FYNNEI.

The chain uses TRBV27 and TRBJ2-3, with a weak D call TRBD2 (5 bases). Germline loops: CDR1 MNHEY, CDR2 SMNVEV (reference sequence). V was trimmed by 6 bases and J by 6 bases, leaving 10 bases between them. The CDR3 is made up of 12 amino acids. The CDR3 DNA reads TGTGCCAGCAGCCGGGGTCGGGATACGCAGTATTTT. This encodes CASSRGRDTQYF.

The gene calls are TRBV4-2 and TRBJ2-5, with TRBD2 matching 9 bases. In germline, CDR1 is LGHNA, CDR2 YNFKEQ. V lost 1 base, J lost 5 bases, and 5 bases stayed unmatched. This CDR3 spans 15 amino acids. CDR3 region: CASSQASGVGETQYF. CDR3 in DNA: TGTGCCAGCAGCCAAGCTAGCGGGGTGGGTGAGACCCAGTACTTC.

The chain uses TRBV7-2 and TRBJ2-5; a possible D gene is TRBD1 (6 bases). Germline CDR1 is SGHTA and CDR2 is FQGNSA. V was clipped by 5 bases and J by 4 bases, with 23 bases between them. The CDR3 length is 17 residues. The CDR3 nucleotides are TGTGCCAGCAGCCCCTACTCGGACAGCCCCGTGTCAGAGACCCAGTACTTC. Encoded protein: CASSPYSDSPVSETQYF.

V is TRBV27 and J is TRBJ2-2; TRBD1 matches at 9 bases. V lost 3 bases and J lost 3; bases outside the gene matches: 8. This CDR3 is 17 amino acids long. Germline V gene sequence: CDR1 MNHEY, CDR2 SMNVEV (reference sequence). CDR3: CASSLWDRASDTGELFF. The CDR3, as DNA: TGTGCCAGCAGTTTGTGGGACAGGGCCTCGGACACCGGGGAGCTGTTTTTT.